These T cell receptor beta chains were read from a single sample in a study of blood T cells in healthy people across ages. Using its own MiXCR run on the 5' RACE reads, TCRdb lists one record per CDR3 protein. The sample yields 700,000 to 950,000 distinct CDR3 sequences, roughly 60% seen once. Material: blood. These receptors came from a man aged 25-40 years in good health. The CDR3 runs from the conserved cysteine through the conserved F or W. The order of the fields is V gene, CDR3 protein.

V: TRBV10-3
CDR3: CAIRGQETQYF

V: TRBV12-3/TRBV12-4
CDR3: CASKSVWGANEKLFF

V: TRBV3-1
CDR3: CASSQGTDTQYF

V: TRBV7-9
CDR3: CASSRGGGSGNTIYF

V: TRBV4-2
CDR3: CASSQDPSGESYEQYF

V: TRBV30
CDR3: CAWSVTESSYEQYF

V: TRBV7-2
CDR3: CASSSRDRNEQFF

V: TRBV10-3
CDR3: CAIPGQGAGELFF

V: TRBV7-2
CDR3: CASSPPDRYEQYF

V: TRBV6-2/TRBV6-3
CDR3: CAITGRYSYEQYF

V: TRBV20-1
CDR3: CSAREPGRGSYEQYF